The next 25 T cell receptor beta chains were all read from a single sample in a study of cytomegalovirus exposure and HLA in healthy donors. Amplification used 60 Vbeta primers and 13 Jbeta primers. The table came from immunoSEQ multiplex PCR; TCRdb's copy has only in-frame clones and leaves some out. The sample carries 200,000 to 250,000 clones, 82% recorded once. The material sequenced was PBMCs. The receptors stem from a woman in her thirties or forties in good health and CMV-seronegative.

In this sample, this clone turned up a few times. The chain uses TRBV30 and TRBJ1-1, with D maybe TRBD1 (6 bases). This CDR3 is 14 amino acids long. Trimming took off 2 bases at V and 0 bases at J, with 10 bases between the two ends. Per the germline V gene, CDR1 is GTSNPN and CDR2 is SVGIG (reference sequence). CDR3 region: CAWSIGGMNTEAFF. The CDR3 nucleotides read TGTGCCTGGAGTATAGGGGGTATGAACACTGAAGCTTTCTTT. Full variable domain (remainder filled in from reference TRBV30 and TRBJ1-1): SQTIHQWPATLVQPVGSPLSLECTVEGTSNPNLYWYRQAAGRGLQLLFYSVGIGQISSEVPQNLSASRPQDRQFILSSKKLLLSDSGFYLCAWSIGGMNTEAFFGQGTRLTVV.

The V call is TRBV7-2, the J call TRBJ2-7; unclear D gene. Germline CDR1 reads SGHTA; CDR2 reads FQGNSA. The CDR3 is 13 amino acids. V lost 1 base and J 2 bases, leaving 6 bases between the germline ends. CDR3 region: CASSLGAPYEQYF. CDR3 sequence (DNA): TGTGCCAGCAGCTTAGGGGCTCCCTACGAGCAGTACTTC.

The chain has TRBV7-7 and TRBJ2-5; 9 bases map to TRBD1. With V trimmed by 5 bases and J by 4 bases, 8 bases remained unmatched. Germline values: CDR1 SSHAT, CDR2 FNYEAQ (reference sequence). The CDR3 consists of 15 residues. The CDR3 DNA is TGTGCCAGCAGCCAGACGGGACAGGGCACAGAGACCCAGTACTTC. Protein product: CASSQTGQGTETQYF.

This clone was detected only a few times. This sequence joins TRBV5-8 and TRBJ2-1; D uncertain. The V and J ends lost 1 base and 12 bases respectively, with 11 bases between them. CDR1 is SGHTS and CDR2 is YDEGEE in the germline V gene. This CDR3 region has 12 residues. CDR3 in DNA: TGTGCCAGCAGCTTGAGTAACCGAGGGCAGTTCTTC. It yields the protein CASSLSNRGQFF.

V and J are TRBV7-2 and TRBJ2-7; D is possibly TRBD1 (5 bases). CDR1 SGHTA and CDR2 FQGNSA come from the germline V gene. CDR3 size: 14 residues. Trimming cost V 6 bases and J 2 bases, with 14 bases left between them. Here the CDR3 DNA reads TGTGCCAGCAGGCCACACAGGAATGCCTACGAGCAGTACTTC. This sequence encodes CASRPHRNAYEQYF.

This clone was counted only a few times. This chain uses TRBV7-2 with TRBJ2-1; tentatively, D is TRBD1 (6 bases). This CDR3 has 15 amino acids. Germline CDR1 SGHTA, CDR2 FQGNSA. V lost 9 bases and J 4 bases, leaving 19 bases between the germline ends. DNA of the CDR3: TGTGCCAGAAGGGAGATCGGGACACTTTACAATGAGCAGTTCTTC. Translating it yields CARREIGTLYNEQFF.

This sequence joins TRBV6-1 and TRBJ1-6, with 7 bases identical to TRBD1. Losses at the gene ends were 7 bases for V and 10 bases for J; bases not matched to a gene: 7. The germline gives CDR1 MNHNS, CDR2 SASEGT. The CDR3 contains 13 residues. CDR3 in amino acids: CASKDRMGSPLHF. As DNA, the CDR3 is TGTGCCAGCAAGGACAGGATGGGATCACCCCTCCACTTT.

The CDR3 is CASSRDTTRETQYF. For the CDR3, the DNA is TGTGCCAGCAGTCGGGATACTACAAGAGAGACCCAGTACTTC. This chain uses TRBV2 with TRBJ2-5, with D perhaps TRBD2 (5 bases). The CDR3 sequence is 14 residues long. The ends were cut back, 5 bases at V and 4 bases at J, with 14 bases in the middle. Germline-derived CDR1 and CDR2 are SNHLY and FYNNEI.

The CDR3 nucleotides are TGTGCCAGCAGATGGGGACTAGCGGGAGTCTCCATCTACGAGCAGTACTTC. It translates to CASRWGLAGVSIYEQYF. The J gene is TRBJ2-7, the V gene TRBV28; 14 bases fit TRBD2. V shed 6 bases and J 3 bases; nucleotides not matched to a gene: 10. This CDR3 is 17 amino acids long. Looked up from germline, CDR1 is MDHEN and CDR2 is SYDVKM.

The chain carries TRBV7-3 and TRBJ2-7; no clear D gene. The germline gives CDR1 SGHTA, CDR2 FQGTGA. V was shortened by 3 bases and J by 0 bases, with 6 bases between the two germline ends. This CDR3 spans 13 amino acids. Written as DNA, the CDR3 is TGTGCCAGCAGCTTCGGGTACTCCTACGAGCAGTACTTC. Amino acids: CASSFGYSYEQYF.

This clone was seen a few times. The chain couples TRBV2 to TRBJ2-5, with TRBD2 matching over 9 bases. The CDR3 sequence is 17 residues long. V trimming: 0 bases; J trimming: 2 bases; junction bases outside the gene matches: 7. Per germline, CDR1 SNHLY and CDR2 FYNNEI. CDR3 nucleotides: TGTGCCAGCAGTGAAGCGATGAGCGGGAGGCCTCAAGAGACCCAGTACTTC. This sequence encodes CASSEAMSGRPQETQYF.

The genes are TRBV4-1 and TRBJ2-7; 10 bases fit TRBD1. The CDR3 extends over 15 amino acids. The J segment lost 4 bases and the V segment lost 4 bases, leaving 7 bases of the junction unmatched. The V gene's germline CDR1 is MGHRA and CDR2 YSYEKL. The DNA of the CDR3 is TGCGCCAGCAGCCCTGGGACAGGGGAAATATACGAGCAGTACTTC. Its protein is CASSPGTGEIYEQYF.

This clone was counted a single time. The chain employs TRBV7-2 and TRBJ2-7; D ambiguous. This CDR3 contains 14 residues. Trimming removed 4 bases at V and 0 bases at J, with 10 bases between. Germline loops: CDR1 SGHTA, CDR2 FQGNSA. In DNA, the CDR3 is TGTGCCAGCAGCTCGCCAAAGAGCTCCTACGAGCAGTACTTC. Translating gives CASSSPKSSYEQYF.

The V call is TRBV19, the J call TRBJ2-2; 8 bases agree with TRBD2. Germline V gene lookup returns CDR1 LNHDA and CDR2 SQIVND (reference sequence). V dropped 2 bases and J dropped 6; count of bases not matched to a gene: 5. This CDR3 comprises 15 residues. CDR3 coding DNA: TGTGCCAGTAGTATAAGCGGGAGTTATTCCGGGGAGCTGTTTTTT. Translating it yields CASSISGSYSGELFF.

V is TRBV5-4 and J is TRBJ2-7; tentative D call: TRBD2 (6 bases). The V and J ends lost 6 bases and 5 bases respectively, with 21 bases between them. The germline V gene has CDR1 SGHNT and CDR2 YYREEE (reference sequence). The length of the CDR3 is 15 residues. The CDR3 DNA follows: TGTGCCAGCAATACGTGGGGGGACGAGGGGAACGAGCAGTACTTC. Translation gives CASNTWGDEGNEQYF.

This clone occurred a few times. V is TRBV6-5 and J is TRBJ1-5, with TRBD1 matching 7 bases. Losses at the gene ends were 5 bases for V and 6 bases for J; bases not matched to a gene: 10. The CDR3 runs to 15 residues. CDR1 is MNHEY and CDR2 is SVGAGI in the germline V gene. CDR3 in DNA: TGTGCCAGCAGTGACTGGGACAGCGGGGGTCAGCCCCAGCATTTT. This gives the protein CASSDWDSGGQPQHF.

The CDR3 nucleotides are TGTGCCAGCAGCCAAGAGACAGGGATCGGGCAGTACTTC. Protein sequence: CASSQETGIGQYF. The V call is TRBV14, the J call TRBJ2-5; 7 bases match TRBD1. Losses at the gene ends were 0 bases for V and 11 bases for J; bases not matched to a gene: 6. Germline lookup yields CDR1 SGHDN and CDR2 FVKESK. CDR3 length equals 13 residues.

This chain connects TRBV7-9 to TRBJ1-2; D is perhaps TRBD1 (5 bases). Germline CDR1 is SEHNR and CDR2 is FQNEAQ (reference sequence). Trimming pared 1 base from V and 5 bases from J, leaving 11 bases between. This CDR3 spans 14 amino acids. CDR3 DNA: TGTGCCAGCAGCTTAGGGGGCCTGGGATATGGCTACACCTTC. Residues: CASSLGGLGYGYTF.

The chain couples TRBV4-1 to TRBJ1-5; no clear D gene. The germline V and J ends were trimmed by 1 base and 4 bases, with 11 bases remaining between them. This CDR3 has 15 amino acids. The germline V gene has CDR1 MGHRA and CDR2 YSYEKL. CDR3 DNA: TGCGCCAGCAGCCAAGTGGGTACGGGGAATCAGCCCCAGCATTTT. Protein: CASSQVGTGNQPQHF.

This rearrangement joins TRBV29-1 to TRBJ2-7; D is perhaps TRBD2 (6 bases). With 6 bases removed from V and 1 base from J, the gap between germline ends came to 19 bases. The CDR3 loop spans 15 amino acids. Per the germline V gene, CDR1 is SQVTM and CDR2 is ANQGSEA. CDR3 sequence: CSVGDSGWGSYEQYF. The CDR3 nucleotides read TGCAGCGTGGGAGATAGCGGATGGGGATCCTACGAGCAGTACTTC.

This clone turned up a few times. The genes are TRBV29-1 and TRBJ2-2, with TRBD1 matching 7 bases. V was pared by 3 bases and J by 1 base, with 8 bases of the junction left unmatched. CDR1 SQVTM and CDR2 ANQGSEA come from the germline V gene. The CDR3 is made up of 16 amino acids. This chain's CDR3 is CSVEGRRTGNTGELFF. CDR3 bases: TGCAGCGTTGAGGGCAGGCGGACAGGGAACACCGGGGAGCTGTTTTTT.

In its sample, this clone was seen a few times. J is TRBJ2-1 and V is TRBV6-1, with 9 bases aligning to TRBD2. Germline loops: CDR1 MNHNS, CDR2 SASEGT. J gave up 9 bases and V 6 bases, and 9 bases lay outside the gene matches. The length of the CDR3 is 14 residues. The CDR3 is CASREPAGGGEQFF. The CDR3 DNA is TGTGCCAGCAGAGAGCCAGCGGGAGGTGGTGAGCAGTTCTTC.

This clone was counted ten times or more. At one of its ends the junction is not consistent with the germline gene, which may arise from a read error. Within the sample, other DNA sequences also encode this same CDR3. V usage is TRBV5-1 and J usage is TRBJ1-2, with D perhaps matching TRBD1 (5 bases). The length of the CDR3 is 13 residues. Germline loops: CDR1 SGHRS, CDR2 YFSETQ. CDR3 coding DNA: TGTGCCAGCAGCCTGACAGTGATCTATGGCTACACCTTC. It is translated as CASSLTVIYGYTF.

The J gene is TRBJ2-2, the V gene TRBV6-1; the match to TRBD1 covers 7 bases. Trimming at V came to 4 bases and at J to 3 bases, leaving 8 bases not matched to a gene. CDR3 length: 16 residues. CDR1 and CDR2 from the germline V gene are MNHNS and SASEGT. The CDR3 DNA sequence: TGTGCCAGCAGTGCCGGACAGGCCTTAGACACCGGGGAGCTGTTTTTT. It encodes CASSAGQALDTGELFF.

The V call is TRBV9, the J call TRBJ2-1; 7 nucleotides agree with TRBD1. CDR3 size: 14 residues. Trimming removed 6 bases from V and 7 bases from J; junction bases left unmatched: 10. CDR1 and CDR2 (germline): SGDLS, YYNGEE. The CDR3 sequence: CASNEGARFNEQFF. CDR3 coding DNA: TGTGCCAGCAACGAGGGGGCGCGTTTTAATGAGCAGTTCTTC.